This TCR beta chain emerged from a study of shared clonotypes between healthy human individuals. Study at large: Samples came from a couple of female and a few male donors aged 18 to 49.

In the authors' methods: Owing to the provision of junction-only sequences devoid of quality scores by immunoSEQ, filtering differed. Libraries were prepared by immunoSEQ multiplex PCR; TCRdb keeps only in-frame clonotypes and omits some of them. Clone size and V and J calls were adopted from that table, with D and trimming inferred from the DNA. The table shows approximately 700,000 clones, with around 73% occurring only once. Every one of the donors was a Caucasian adult that lived in Nashville, Tennessee. The authors divided CD4+ cells into CD45RA+ naive and CD45RA-negative memory subsets. This clone has only one observation. This sequence originates from a woman younger than 45 in good health. The sample taken for sequencing was memory CD4+ T cells sorted from blood. Subset specified: CD45RA-negative fraction.

The CDR3 loop is CASSLDPTNSGANVLTF. The CDR3 bases are TGTGCCAGCAGCTTGGATCCTACTAACTCTGGGGCCAACGTCCTGACTTTC. This chain uses TRBV5-4 with TRBJ2-6, with D unresolved. Germline CDR1 reads SGHNT; CDR2 reads YYREEE (reference sequence). Trimming left V 0 bases short and J 0 bases short, with 10 bases between. This CDR3 spans 17 amino acids.